This entry describes one TCR beta chain. Its specificity is not known. One junction end disagrees with the germline gene, perhaps due to a read error. This CDR3 region has 14 residues. Germline assignment: CDR1 MGHDK and CDR2 SYGVNS. The authors made cDNA by 5'RACE with 10-nucleotide random UMIs. Each CDR3 protein is one row after TCRdb ran MiXCR on the 5' RACE reads. The sample holds about 48,000 distinct CDR3 sequences, 10% seen once. The data belong to a study of neurological immune-mediated disorders. Study-level results: Subjects shared no identical expanded-clone CDR3 amino acid sequences, suggesting private TCR-beta repertoires in all groups.

This TCR was recovered from a woman aged 35 to 49 with HTLV-1-associated myelopathy (HAM/TSP). The V gene is TRBV25-1, the J gene TRBJ2-5; 11 bases map to TRBD1. The sequenced sample was PBMCs. CDR3 region: CTSDPGTGGETQYF. The CDR3 DNA sequence: TGTACCAGCGATCCCGGGACAGGGGGGGAGACCCAGTACTTC.